These 6 T cell receptor beta chains came from one sample sequenced in a study of CD4 T cells in relation to SARS-CoV-2 and coronaviruses. The method was immunoSEQ multiplex PCR; TCRdb's version includes in-frame clones alone and lacks a portion of them. The sample comprises about 36,000 clones, roughly 80% of which are singletons, and over 5% rests with the top ten. These receptors have no identified antigens. Source material: naive CD4+ T cells from PBMCs, cultured in vitro. Subset reported: naive CD4+ T cells isolated by negative enrichment. These receptors were obtained from an adult with COVID-19.

The rearrangement uses TRBV6-2 or TRBV6-3 and TRBJ2-1; D is ambiguous. Germline CDR1 and CDR2: MNHEY and SVGEGT. The CDR3 loop spans 15 amino acids. V was clipped by 0 bases and J by 4 bases, with 10 bases between them. Here the CDR3 DNA reads TGTGCCAGCAGTTACTCTCGAGTCCTATACAATGAGCAGTTCTTC. Protein: CASSYSRVLYNEQFF.

This clone has just a few counts. The chain employs TRBV6-5 and TRBJ2-2, with 9 bases aligning to TRBD1. The CDR3 is made up of 14 amino acids. V lost 6 bases and J lost 5; bases outside the gene matches: 4. Per germline, CDR1 MNHEY and CDR2 SVGAGI. The CDR3 loop is CASSGQGRTGELFF. The CDR3 nucleotides are TGTGCCAGCAGCGGACAGGGGCGGACCGGGGAGCTGTTTTTT.

The chain couples TRBV5-1 to TRBJ1-4; D unresolved. V gave up 3 bases and J gave up 0 bases, with 9 bases separating them. CDR1 and CDR2 from the germline V gene are SGHRS and YFSETQ. CDR3 length equals 15 residues. The CDR3 here is CASSSDGATNEKLFF. CDR3 bases: TGCGCCAGCAGCTCTGACGGTGCAACTAATGAAAAACTGTTTTTT.

The rearrangement joins TRBV5-1 to TRBJ2-1; unclear D gene. V lost 0 bases, J lost 4 bases, and 8 bases lay in between. Looked up from germline, CDR1 is SGHRS and CDR2 is YFSETQ. This CDR3 comprises 14 residues. CDR3: CASSLGQLYNEQFF. CDR3 DNA: TGCGCCAGCAGCTTGGGGCAGCTTTACAATGAGCAGTTCTTC.

The chain employs TRBV29-1 and TRBJ2-3; tentative D call: TRBD1 (6 bases). Trimming stripped 6 bases from V and 3 bases from J, with 13 bases between. CDR1 and CDR2 from the germline V gene are SQVTM and ANQGSEA. The CDR3 runs to 13 residues. CDR3 amino acids: CSVLTGVTDTQYF. The CDR3 coding sequence is TGCAGCGTGTTGACAGGAGTAACAGATACGCAGTATTTT.

The V call is TRBV6-5, the J call TRBJ1-1, with a weak D call TRBD1 (5 bases). V was pared by 0 bases and J by 0 bases, with 11 bases between. Germline V lookup: CDR1 MNHEY, CDR2 SVGAGI. There are 16 residues in the CDR3. The DNA for the CDR3 is TGTGCCAGCAGTTACTCCTCGGGACCCCTGAACACTGAAGCTTTCTTT. Its translation: CASSYSSGPLNTEAFF.